What follows describes a single TCR beta chain. The sample originates from a study of blood T cell repertoires in COVID-19. Source study methods: How many nucleated cells were present was estimated from reference gene primer amplification. The protocol was immunoSEQ multiplex PCR, while the TCRdb copy is restricted to in-frame clones and leaves out a portion. The V and J calls and clone size are taken from that table; D and trimming were inferred from the DNA. The table lists 250,000 to 350,000 clones, approximately 83% of them singletons. The sequence derives from a woman aged 25 to 45 who had recovered from COVID-19. Sequences were obtained from PBMCs or T cells enriched from blood (not recorded which).

The CDR3 protein is CASSQEASSDEQFF. DNA for the CDR3: TGTGCCAGCAGCCAAGAAGCTAGTTCCGATGAGCAGTTCTTC. The chain recombines TRBV3-1 (or the pseudogene TRBV3-2) with TRBJ2-1, with D hard to call. The CDR3 loop spans 14 amino acids. Germline V gives CDR1 LGHDT, CDR2 YNNKEL (reference sequence). Trimming pared 0 bases from V and 8 bases from J, leaving 11 bases between.